Detailed here is one T cell receptor beta chain. The data stem from a study of T cell changes during pregnancy in multiple sclerosis. Repertoires were generated with immunoSEQ multiplex PCR, while TCRdb's copy carries only in-frame clones and drops some. The repertoire holds some 55,000 clones, around nine tenths seen once, with roughly 5.2% in the top ten. CDR1 is SGHNT, CDR2 YENEEA, per germline. This CDR3 spans 17 amino acids. V was clipped by 1 base and J by 4 bases, with 19 bases between them. This rearrangement joins TRBV11-3 to TRBJ1-2; perhaps TRBD1 as D (5 bases). This receptor was identified in a human donor whose cells served as feeder cells for cultures in a pregnancy study. Sequences were obtained from peripheral blood from another person, used as feeder cells. This CDR3 is CASSLGDPRLPFYGYTF. Here the CDR3 DNA reads TGTGCCAGCAGCTTAGGGGACCCTCGCCTCCCTTTCTATGGCTACACCTTC.